This T cell receptor beta chain was obtained from a study of blood T cell repertoires in COVID-19. This CDR3 spans 13 amino acids. In germline, CDR1 is SQVTM, CDR2 ANQGSEA. V dropped 8 bases and J dropped 5; count of bases not matched to a gene: 6. This table comes from immunoSEQ multiplex PCR, and its TCRdb copy is limited to in-frame clones, with some not included. The profile shows about 170,000 clones, approximately 83% of them singletons. This clone was recorded once. The sequenced material came from peripheral blood. The chain recombines TRBV29-1 with TRBJ2-7; the match to TRBD2 covers 13 bases. The sequence was obtained from an elderly woman with acute or convalescent COVID-19. In DNA form, the CDR3 reads TGCAGCACCCAGGGACTAGCGGGAAACGAGCAGTACTTC. Its protein is CSTQGLAGNEQYF.